The 14 T cell receptor beta chains given below trace back to one sample, sequenced in a study of response to subunit inactivated influenza vaccine. One entry per CDR3 protein, called by TCRdb with MiXCR from the RT-PCR reads. The sample includes about 650,000 distinct CDR3 sequences, approximately 15% of them seen just once. Material: PBMCs from blood, obtained 12 days after vaccination. The receptors derive from a man aged 45-65 years who received an inactivated influenza vaccine.

V and J are TRBV11-2 and TRBJ1-1; maybe TRBD1 (6 bases). The germline V and J ends were trimmed by 2 bases and 0 bases, with 13 bases remaining between them. Germline CDR1 and CDR2: SGHAT and FQNNGV. The CDR3 is made up of 16 amino acids. The DNA for the CDR3 is TGTGCCAGCAGCTTATCTCGGTCAGGGGTGAACACTGAAGCTTTCTTT. Translation: CASSLSRSGVNTEAFF.

The V call is TRBV10-3, the J call TRBJ2-3, with 16 bases identical to TRBD2. Trimming removed 6 bases from V and 9 bases from J; junction bases left unmatched: 12. The CDR3 runs to 17 residues. Germline values: CDR1 ENHRY, CDR2 SYGVKD. The CDR3 bases are TGTGCCATCAGGGGAACGGGACTAGCGGGAGGGCCGGTCACGCAGTATTTT. Translation: CAIRGTGLAGGPVTQYF.

The chain combines TRBV9 with TRBJ1-4; D is undetermined. The V gene lost 3 bases and the J gene lost 8 bases, with 8 bases spanning the gap. Germline-derived CDR1 and CDR2 are SGDLS and YYNGEE. This CDR3 comprises 12 residues. In DNA, the CDR3 is TGTGCCAGCAGCGCCGGCGGGGAAAAACTGTTTTTT. Translated, it gives CASSAGGEKLFF.

V gene TRBV20-1 combines with J gene TRBJ2-7, with 11 bases aligning to TRBD2. The germline V gene has CDR1 DFQATT and CDR2 SNEGSKA (reference sequence). The CDR3 is made up of 12 amino acids. Trimming removed 6 bases from V and 4 bases from J; junction bases left unmatched: 2. The CDR3 DNA reads TGCAGTGCCCGGACTAGCGGGTACGAGCAGTACTTC. This sequence encodes CSARTSGYEQYF.

Ten or more counts support this clonotype. The CDR3 loop is CASSFTPGLNTEAFF. Here the CDR3 DNA reads TGTGCCAGCAGTTTCACCCCAGGATTGAACACTGAAGCTTTCTTT. The gene calls are TRBV12-3 or TRBV12-4 and TRBJ1-1; D remains ambiguous. The CDR3 spans 15 residues. V dropped 3 bases and J dropped 0 bases, with 11 bases sitting between them.

In this sample, this clonotype turned up a few times. The rearrangement uses TRBV5-5 and TRBJ2-5, with TRBD2 matching 8 bases. Germline CDR1 and CDR2: SGHKS and YYEKEE (reference sequence). This CDR3 is 15 amino acids long. J lost 2 bases, V lost 0 bases, and 3 bases had no gene match. The CDR3 nucleotides read TGTGCCAGCAGCTTGGGAGCGGGGGCTCAAGAGACCCAGTACTTC. As protein: CASSLGAGAQETQYF.

This clonotype was detected only a few times. The chain links TRBV9 to TRBJ2-3, with a tentative D call TRBD1 (6 bases). The CDR3 has 16 amino acids. V was clipped by 3 bases and J by 1 base, with 15 bases between them. Germline-derived CDR1 and CDR2 are SGDLS and YYNGEE. The CDR3, as DNA: TGTGCCAGCAGCGCCACACAGGGATGGGGCACAGATACGCAGTATTTT. Amino acids: CASSATQGWGTDTQYF.

This sequence joins TRBV19 and TRBJ2-1, with 7 nucleotides matching TRBD2. J lost 7 bases, V lost 4 bases, and 4 bases had no gene match. The length of the CDR3 is 13 residues. The V gene's germline CDR1 is LNHDA and CDR2 SQIVND (reference sequence). The CDR3 region has the DNA TGTGCCAGTAGTACGGACGGGGGGAATGAGCAGTTCTTC. This codes for CASSTDGGNEQFF.

In this sample, this clonotype turned up many times. The rearrangement links TRBV2 to TRBJ1-5, with 7 bases that match TRBD1. The junction had 3 bases not matched to a gene; V was cut back by 0 bases and J by 7 bases. Germline V lookup: CDR1 SNHLY, CDR2 FYNNEI. This CDR3 region has 14 residues. In DNA, the CDR3 is TGTGCCAGCAGTGAAGCACAGGGGCCCCAGCCCCAGCATTTT. This translates into CASSEAQGPQPQHF.

This clonotype occurred a few times. The CDR3, as DNA: TGTGCCAGCACCACCCTAGCGGGGGGGCTATCAGATACGCAGTATTTT. Amino acid sequence: CASTTLAGGLSDTQYF. The chain uses TRBV7-8 and TRBJ2-3; 12 bases map to TRBD2. Looked up from germline, CDR1 is SGHVS and CDR2 is FQNEAQ. Trimming removed 7 bases from V and 4 bases from J; junction bases left unmatched: 9. The CDR3 totals 16 residues.

This clonotype appeared once. At one end, the junction sequence differs from germline, possibly due to a read error. The chain couples TRBV29-1 to TRBJ1-1; no reliable D call. The CDR3 extends over 13 amino acids. Germline V gene data show CDR1 as SQVTM and CDR2 as ANQGSEA. The CDR3 DNA reads TGCAGCGTCAGATACGGTTATGACACTGAAGCTTACTTT. Its protein product is CSVRYGYDTEAYF.

This sequence joins TRBV9 and TRBJ2-7; maybe TRBD2 (6 bases). The CDR3 has 15 amino acids. In germline, CDR1 is SGDLS, CDR2 YYNGEE. V gave up 3 bases and J gave up 2 bases, with 15 bases separating them. The CDR3 DNA follows: TGTGCCAGCAGCGCCGAGGGAGGAATCGCCTACGAGCAGTACTTC. Translation: CASSAEGGIAYEQYF.

To note about this clonotype: One end of the junction does not line up with germline, which may come from a read error. The chain couples TRBV7-3 to TRBJ2-1; 8 positions match TRBD2. Germline assignment: CDR1 SGHTA and CDR2 FQGTGA. CDR3 length: 17 residues. Written as DNA, the CDR3 is TGTGCCAGCAGCTTAAGGGGCGGGAGGAGCTCCTACAATGAGCAGTGCTTC. Amino acids: CASSLRGGRSSYNEQCF.

This clonotype appeared a few times. The chain carries TRBV30 and TRBJ2-3; TRBD2 agrees at 8 bases. Germline CDR1 and CDR2: GTSNPN and SVGIG (reference sequence). The CDR3 consists of 14 residues. J lost 6 bases, V lost 2 bases, and 7 bases had no gene match. The CDR3 reads CAWSRGGKWDTQYF. CDR3 DNA: TGTGCCTGGAGTCGGGGGGGCAAGTGGGATACGCAGTATTTT.